The 7 T cell receptor beta chains in this list originate from one sample, sequenced in a study of CD8 T cells in Susac syndrome. Reverse transcription of about 0.45 to 1 ug RNA was performed with random hexamers. TCRdb re-called the immunoSEQ multiplex PCR reads with MiXCR, one entry per CDR3 protein. The data hold approximately 110,000 distinct CDR3 sequences, with 90% to 98% observed a single time. Input material: CD4+ T cells from PBMCs. The origin of the receptors is a human donor in good health.

The gene calls are TRBV7-9 and TRBJ1-4; 7 nucleotides agree with TRBD1. The CDR3 has 14 amino acids. The junction had 1 base not matched to a gene; V was cut back by 3 bases and J by 3 bases. CDR1 and CDR2 (germline): SEHNR, FQNEAQ (reference sequence). The CDR3 bases are TGTGCCAGCAGCTTGACAGGGTCTAATGAAAAACTGTTTTTT. Its translation: CASSLTGSNEKLFF.

The chain uses TRBV2 and TRBJ2-1; no clear D. The CDR3 covers 12 residues. The V and J ends lost 6 bases and 5 bases respectively, with 8 bases between them. The germline V gene has CDR1 SNHLY and CDR2 FYNNEI. CDR3 sequence reads: CASRGQNNEQFF. The DNA for the CDR3 is TGTGCCAGCAGGGGTCAGAACAATGAGCAGTTCTTC.

This sequence joins TRBV7-9 and TRBJ2-5, with D tentatively TRBD1 (6 bases). This CDR3 spans 14 amino acids. Germline V gene sequence: CDR1 SEHNR, CDR2 FQNEAQ (reference sequence). Trimming took off 1 base at V and 3 bases at J, with 9 bases between the two ends. CDR3 loop: CASSLGRDKETQYF. The DNA for the CDR3 is TGTGCCAGCAGCTTAGGCCGGGACAAAGAGACCCAGTACTTC.

J is TRBJ2-1 and V is TRBV27; D not resolved. The CDR3 consists of 13 residues. V lost 2 bases and J 6 bases, leaving 8 bases between the germline ends. Per germline, CDR1 MNHEY and CDR2 SMNVEV (reference sequence). The CDR3 bases are TGTGCCAGCAGTTTAACCCGGGCCAATGAGCAGTTCTTC. This encodes CASSLTRANEQFF.

This chain joins TRBV9 and TRBJ2-2, with a possible D match to TRBD1 (6 bases). The CDR3 spans 15 residues. Trimming took 1 base from V and 6 from J, leaving 13 bases between them. In germline, CDR1 is SGDLS, CDR2 YYNGEE. In DNA form, the CDR3 reads TGTGCCAGCAGCGTATCGACAGGAGAATCCGGGGAGCTGTTTTTT. Translating it yields CASSVSTGESGELFF. Using reference TRBV9 and TRBJ2-2 for the parts outside the CDR3, the full variable domain is DSGVTQTPKHLITATGQRVTLRCSPRSGDLSVYWYQQSLDQGLQFLIQYYNGEERAKGNILERFSAQQFPDLHSELNLSSLELGDSALYFCASSVSTGESGELFFGEGSRLTVL.

V usage is TRBV7-3 and J usage is TRBJ2-5; 9 bases agree with TRBD1. CDR3 length: 15 residues. J gave up 5 bases and V 5 bases, and 9 bases lay outside the gene matches. Germline CDR1 reads SGHTA; CDR2 reads FQGTGA. As DNA, the CDR3 is TGTGCCAGCAGCCTATCCGGGACAGGGAAGGAGACCCAGTACTTC. This gives the protein CASSLSGTGKETQYF.

This chain uses TRBV7-8 with TRBJ2-7; the match to TRBD2 covers 9 bases. After removal of 1 base from V and 3 bases from J, the junction contained 7 bases not matched to a gene. Germline V gene sequence: CDR1 SGHVS, CDR2 FQNEAQ. There are 16 residues in the CDR3. The CDR3 spells CASSLGAVTSGYEQYF. CDR3 in DNA: TGTGCCAGCAGCTTAGGGGCAGTGACTAGCGGCTACGAGCAGTACTTC.